Listed below are T cell receptor beta chains from one sample, sequenced in a study of T cell responses to AZD1222 COVID-19 vaccine. The table came from immunoSEQ multiplex PCR; TCRdb's copy has only in-frame clones and leaves some out. This table holds more than 65,000 clones, roughly 80% found once. The sequencing here drew on peripheral blood, taken on day 0 of AZD1222 vaccination. These receptors all stem from an adult in good health. Each CDR3 is given with its conserved first and last residue. The order of the fields is clone size, D gene, J gene, V gene, CDR3 protein, CDR3 DNA. A D gene is named only where the DNA matches it firmly. A clone size is listed for some rows: how often the clone was seen (once, few, many), or a class if it is expanded.

>few|NA|TRBJ1-6|TRBV19
CASKGGENSPLHF
TGTGCCAGTAAGGGGGGTGAAAATTCACCCCTCCACTTT
>NA|NA|TRBJ2-5|TRBV27
CASSSPSRETQYF
TGTGCCAGCAGTTCCCCGTCCCGGGAGACCCAGTACTTC
>NA|NA|TRBJ1-2|TRBV9
CASSVGGRADGYTF
TGTGCCAGCAGCGTAGGGGGCAGGGCGGACGGCTACACCTTC
>NA|TRBD2|TRBJ2-7|TRBV6-5
CASRLAGAGEQYF
TGTGCCAGCAGGCTAGCGGGAGCCGGCGAGCAGTACTTC
>many|TRBD2|TRBJ2-7|TRBV10-3
CAISGPASGSSYEQYF
TGTGCCATCAGTGGTCCGGCTAGCGGGAGCTCCTACGAGCAGTACTTC
>NA|TRBD1|TRBJ1-2|TRBV18
CASSPPAGGDGYTF
TGTGCCAGCTCACCACCGGCAGGGGGCGATGGCTACACCTTC
>NA|NA|TRBJ1-2|TRBV12-3/TRBV12-4
CASSFAYGYTF
TGTGCCAGCAGTTTTGCATATGGCTACACCTTC
>NA|NA|TRBJ2-3|TRBV5-1
CAISFYTQYF
TGCGCCATTTCGTTCTATACGCAGTATTTT
>NA|NA|TRBJ1-5|TRBV7-8
CASSNLGRAVNQPQHF
TGTGCCAGCAGCAACCTCGGAAGGGCGGTCAATCAGCCCCAGCATTTT
>NA|NA|TRBJ1-6|TRBV30
CAWTVALRSPLHF
TGTGCCTGGACGGTGGCTCTAAGGTCACCCCTCCACTTT
>NA|NA|TRBJ2-7|TRBV12-3/TRBV12-4
CASRRTSEQYF
TGTGCCAGCAGGAGGACGTCCGAGCAGTACTTC
>NA|TRBD1|TRBJ2-1|TRBV6-2/TRBV6-3
CASSPGTGRTYNEQFF
TGTGCCAGCAGTCCGGGGACAGGGCGAACGTACAATGAGCAGTTCTTC
>NA|TRBD1|TRBJ1-1|TRBV18
CASSPSPDREAFF
TGTGCCAGCTCACCGAGTCCGGACAGGGAAGCTTTCTTT
>NA|NA|TRBJ2-7|TRBV6-5
CASSHDPGYEQYF
TGTGCCAGCAGTCATGACCCGGGATACGAGCAGTACTTC
>NA|NA|TRBJ2-2|TRBV24-1
CATSDRHRLDTGELFF
TGTGCCACCAGTGACCGACACAGGTTAGACACCGGGGAGCTGTTTTTT
>once|TRBD1|TRBJ1-1|TRBV10-1
CASSEGQGDTEAFF
TGCGCCAGCAGTGAGGGACAGGGGGATACTGAAGCTTTCTTT
>NA|NA|TRBJ1-4|TRBV2
CASKLTANEKLFF
TGTGCCAGCAAATTGACAGCTAATGAAAAACTGTTTTTT
>NA|TRBD1|TRBJ2-7|TRBV6-5
CASRLGQGYEQYF
TGTGCCAGCAGACTCGGACAGGGCTACGAGCAGTACTTC
>NA|NA|TRBJ2-2|TRBV3-1/TRBV3-2
CASSQAEYTGELFF
TGTGCCAGCAGCCAAGCTGAATACACCGGGGAGCTGTTTTTT
>NA|NA|TRBJ2-3|TRBV19
CASSIRGSYTDTQYF
TGTGCCAGTAGTATACGTGGCTCGTACACAGATACGCAGTATTTT
>few|NA|TRBJ2-7|TRBV28
CASSLQGYEQYF
TGTGCCAGCAGTTTACAGGGATACGAGCAGTACTTC
>NA|NA|TRBJ1-1|TRBV3-1/TRBV3-2
CASSQEPPGLMNTEAFF
TGTGCCAGCAGCCAAGAACCGCCAGGACTAATGAACACTGAAGCTTTCTTT
>once|NA|TRBJ1-2|TRBV28
CASSLSYGYTF
TGTGCCAGCAGTTTATCCTATGGCTACACCTTC
>NA|NA|TRBJ1-2|TRBV2
CASSEWGPNYGYTF
TGTGCCAGCAGTGAATGGGGGCCCAACTATGGCTACACCTTC
>NA|TRBD2|TRBJ2-3|TRBV11-2
CASSTPSGRVTDTQYF
TGTGCCAGCAGCACACCTAGCGGGAGGGTCACAGATACGCAGTATTTT
>few|TRBD2|TRBJ2-2|TRBV7-9
CASGLPPGLAGSGELFF
TGTGCCAGCGGTCTCCCCCCTGGACTAGCGGGGTCCGGGGAGCTGTTTTTT
>NA|NA|TRBJ2-5|TRBV5-5
CASSFIETQYF
TGTGCCAGCAGCTTCATAGAGACCCAGTACTTC
>NA|NA|TRBJ2-5|TRBV30
CAWGRETQYF
TGTGCCTGGGGCAGGGAGACCCAGTACTTC
>NA|TRBD1|TRBJ1-1|TRBV5-1
CASSSYRGQNTEAFF
TGCGCCAGCAGCTCATACAGGGGGCAGAACACTGAAGCTTTCTTT
>once|TRBD1|TRBJ2-7|TRBV24-1
CATSESRDSLGQYF
TGTGCCACCAGTGAGTCAAGGGACAGTCTGGGGCAGTACTTC
>NA|TRBD1|TRBJ2-1|TRBV29-1
CSVGGQDSSYNEQFF
TGCAGCGTGGGTGGACAGGATAGCTCCTACAATGAGCAGTTCTTC
>few|NA|TRBJ2-7|TRBV5-1
CASSLAPSYEQYF
TGCGCCAGCAGCTTGGCCCCATCCTACGAGCAGTACTTC
>NA|NA|TRBJ2-5|TRBV6-5
CASRGASPGETQYF
TGTGCCAGCAGGGGGGCAAGTCCCGGGGAGACCCAGTACTTC
>few|NA|TRBJ2-3|TRBV18
CASSPPGASADTQYF
TGTGCCAGCTCACCCCCCGGGGCGTCCGCAGATACGCAGTATTTT
>NA|NA|TRBJ2-5|TRBV14
CASSQDFSQVGETQYF
TGTGCCAGCAGCCAAGATTTCAGCCAGGTCGGGGAGACCCAGTACTTC
>NA|TRBD1|TRBJ1-1|TRBV6-5
CASSRDRVQLTEAFF
TGTGCCAGCAGCCGGGACAGGGTCCAGCTGACTGAAGCTTTCTTT
>NA|NA|TRBJ1-2|TRBV24-1
CATRGDNANYGYTF
TGTGCCACCAGGGGGGACAATGCTAACTATGGCTACACCTTC
>once|TRBD1|TRBJ1-5|TRBV30
CAWRGGGNQPQHF
TGTGCCTGGAGAGGGGGCGGCAATCAGCCCCAGCATTTT
>few|NA|TRBJ1-1|TRBV7-2
CASSLGYLNTEAFF
TGTGCCAGCAGCTTAGGATATCTGAACACTGAAGCTTTCTTT
>NA|TRBD1|TRBJ1-6|TRBV10-1
CASRGGQRLSSYNSPLHF
TGCGCCAGCAGGGGGGGACAGCGGTTGAGCTCCTATAATTCACCCCTCCACTTT
>NA|NA|TRBJ1-2|TRBV7-8
CASSLALGPYRGYTF
TGTGCCAGCAGCTTAGCCCTGGGGCCCTATAGAGGCTACACCTTC
>NA|NA|TRBJ1-6|TRBV18
CASSPSGKDSPLHF
TGTGCCAGCTCACCCTCAGGGAAGGATTCACCCCTCCACTTT
>few|NA|TRBJ1-2|TRBV28
CASSVKGNYGYTF
TGTGCCAGCAGTGTAAAAGGGAACTATGGCTACACCTTC
>NA|NA|TRBJ1-2|TRBV10-2
CASSPISDGIKGYTF
TGCGCCAGCAGTCCTATCTCGGACGGAATAAAGGGCTACACCTTC
>few|NA|TRBJ1-2|TRBV13
CASSPPGFGYTF
TGTGCCAGCAGCCCCCCGGGGTTTGGCTACACCTTC
>few|TRBD2|TRBJ2-2|TRBV28
CASSIREGTGELFF
TGTGCCAGCAGTATCAGGGAGGGCACCGGGGAGCTGTTTTTT
>NA|TRBD1|TRBJ2-2|TRBV6-5
CASSLTGGTGELFF
TGTGCCAGCAGCTTGACAGGGGGGACCGGGGAGCTGTTTTTT